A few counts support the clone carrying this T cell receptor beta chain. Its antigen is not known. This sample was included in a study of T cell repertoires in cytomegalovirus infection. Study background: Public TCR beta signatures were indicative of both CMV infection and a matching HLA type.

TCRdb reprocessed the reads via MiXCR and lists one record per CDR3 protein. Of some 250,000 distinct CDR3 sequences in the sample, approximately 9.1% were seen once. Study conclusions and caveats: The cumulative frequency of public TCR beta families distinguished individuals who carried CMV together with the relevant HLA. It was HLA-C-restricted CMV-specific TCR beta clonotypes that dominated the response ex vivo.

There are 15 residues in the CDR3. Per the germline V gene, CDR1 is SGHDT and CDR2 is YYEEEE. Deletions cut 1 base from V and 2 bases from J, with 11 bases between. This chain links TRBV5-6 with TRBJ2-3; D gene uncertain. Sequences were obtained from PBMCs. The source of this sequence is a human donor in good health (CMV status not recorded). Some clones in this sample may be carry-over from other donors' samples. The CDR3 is CASSLIARITDTQYF. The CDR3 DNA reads TGTGCCAGCAGCTTGATTGCCAGAATCACAGATACGCAGTATTTT.